These T cell receptor beta chains were read from a single sample in a study of T cells in Graves' hyperthyroidism and ophthalmopathy. MiXCR was run by TCRdb on the multiplex PCR reads, yielding one entry per CDR3 protein. The sample has approximately 590,000 distinct CDR3 sequences; more than 45% are singletons. The sample consisted of peripheral blood or thyroid tissue (not recorded which). Receptors were obtained from a woman between 18 and 30 years old with Graves' hyperthyroidism. The CDR3 runs from the conserved cysteine through the conserved F or W. The order of the fields is CDR3 DNA, CDR3 protein, CDR3 length, D gene, clone size, J gene, V gene. The D gene is left open where the match is weak. Size is omitted from some rows. Given values are once, few, many or a class for expanded clones.

CDR3 DNA: TGCGCCAGCAGCCAAGGATTGGGCCAGTACTTC; CDR3 protein: CASSQGLGQYF; CDR3 length: 11; D gene: .; clone size: many; J gene: TRBJ2-5; V gene: TRBV4-1
CDR3 DNA: TGTGCCAGCAGGACCGGGACAGGGAAAGGAAATGAGCAGTTCTTC; CDR3 protein: CASRTGTGKGNEQFF; CDR3 length: 15; D gene: TRBD1; clone size: once; J gene: TRBJ2-1; V gene: TRBV2
CDR3 DNA: TGTGCCATCAGCGTTGACCTAAGCGGGAGCTATGGCTACACCTTC; CDR3 protein: CAISVDLSGSYGYTF; CDR3 length: 15; D gene: .; clone size: .; J gene: TRBJ1-2; V gene: TRBV10-3
CDR3 DNA: TGTGCCAGCAGCTTAGCGCTAGCGGGAGAAATGGAGACCCAGTACTTC; CDR3 protein: CASSLALAGEMETQYF; CDR3 length: 16; D gene: TRBD2; clone size: few; J gene: TRBJ2-5; V gene: TRBV7-6
CDR3 DNA: TGTGCCAGTAGTACGACAGACTCTGGAAACACCATATATTTT; CDR3 protein: CASSTTDSGNTIYF; CDR3 length: 14; D gene: .; clone size: many; J gene: TRBJ1-3; V gene: TRBV19
CDR3 DNA: TGCAGTGCTAGAGCGGGACAGGGCCATCAGCCCCAGCATTTT; CDR3 protein: CSARAGQGHQPQHF; CDR3 length: 14; D gene: TRBD1; clone size: once; J gene: TRBJ1-5; V gene: TRBV20-1
CDR3 DNA: TGTGCCACCAGTGACCTAGCGGAACAAGAGACCCAGTACTTC; CDR3 protein: CATSDLAEQETQYF; CDR3 length: 14; D gene: TRBD2; clone size: many; J gene: TRBJ2-5; V gene: TRBV24-1
CDR3 DNA: TGTGCCAGCAGCTGGGTCCGGACAGGGGATAATTCACCCCTCCACTTT; CDR3 protein: CASSWVRTGDNSPLHF; CDR3 length: 16; D gene: TRBD1; clone size: many; J gene: TRBJ1-6; V gene: TRBV7-9
CDR3 DNA: TGTGCCAGTAGTGACAGGCCCTATAGCAATCAGCCCCAGCATTTT; CDR3 protein: CASSDRPYSNQPQHF; CDR3 length: 15; D gene: .; clone size: few; J gene: TRBJ1-5; V gene: TRBV19
CDR3 DNA: TGTGCCAGCAGCTTTTCAAATCATCCCCAGCATTTT; CDR3 protein: CASSFSNHPQHF; CDR3 length: 12; D gene: .; clone size: .; J gene: TRBJ1-5; V gene: TRBV11-1
CDR3 DNA: TGTGCCAGCAGAAGAGAGGGGAACACCGGGGAGCTGTTTTTT; CDR3 protein: CASRREGNTGELFF; CDR3 length: 14; D gene: .; clone size: few; J gene: TRBJ2-2; V gene: TRBV25-1
CDR3 DNA: TGTGCCAGCAGTGAGCGGGACAGGGGGGCCGGGGAGCTGTTTTTT; CDR3 protein: CASSERDRGAGELFF; CDR3 length: 15; D gene: TRBD1; clone size: .; J gene: TRBJ2-2; V gene: TRBV25-1
CDR3 DNA: TGTGCCAGCAGCTTAACCCTCGAAAGCTATGGCTACACCTTC; CDR3 protein: CASSLTLESYGYTF; CDR3 length: 14; D gene: .; clone size: few; J gene: TRBJ1-2; V gene: TRBV7-2
CDR3 DNA: TGCGCCAGCAGCGTGCAAACAGGGAACACTGAAGCTTTCTTT; CDR3 protein: CASSVQTGNTEAFF; CDR3 length: 14; D gene: .; clone size: many; J gene: TRBJ1-1; V gene: TRBV5-1
CDR3 DNA: TGTGCCAGCAGTCCTCCACAGGGTGGGAACACTGAAGCTTTCTTT; CDR3 protein: CASSPPQGGNTEAFF; CDR3 length: 15; D gene: .; clone size: .; J gene: TRBJ1-1; V gene: TRBV12-3/TRBV12-4
CDR3 DNA: TGTGCCAGTAATGAGCAGGGCCTGGACTATGGCTACACCTTC; CDR3 protein: CASNEQGLDYGYTF; CDR3 length: 14; D gene: .; clone size: few; J gene: TRBJ1-2; V gene: TRBV19
CDR3 DNA: TGTGCCAGCAGTTACTCGGGACAGGAGAACACTGAAGCTTTCTTT; CDR3 protein: CASSYSGQENTEAFF; CDR3 length: 15; D gene: TRBD1; clone size: .; J gene: TRBJ1-1; V gene: TRBV10-3
CDR3 DNA: TGTGCCAGCAGCTTGGATGCGGTGGGGGAGCAGTACTTC; CDR3 protein: CASSLDAVGEQYF; CDR3 length: 13; D gene: .; clone size: .; J gene: TRBJ2-7; V gene: TRBV19
CDR3 DNA: TGTGCCACCGAGCGACAGGGCTCCTACGAGCAGTACTTC; CDR3 protein: CATERQGSYEQYF; CDR3 length: 13; D gene: TRBD1; clone size: few; J gene: TRBJ2-7; V gene: TRBV10-3
CDR3 DNA: TGTGCCAGCAGCTTAATGAGGAGCTCCTACGAGCAGTACTTC; CDR3 protein: CASSLMRSSYEQYF; CDR3 length: 14; D gene: .; clone size: once; J gene: TRBJ2-7; V gene: TRBV11-1
CDR3 DNA: TGTGCCAGCGCGAGGGGGCAAGAGACCCAGTACTTC; CDR3 protein: CASARGQETQYF; CDR3 length: 12; D gene: .; clone size: many; J gene: TRBJ2-5; V gene: TRBV7-6
CDR3 DNA: TGTGCCACCAGCAGAGGAAAAGGCGGGAGCACAGATACGCAGTATTTT; CDR3 protein: CATSRGKGGSTDTQYF; CDR3 length: 16; D gene: .; clone size: few; J gene: TRBJ2-3; V gene: TRBV15
CDR3 DNA: TGTGCCAGCAAACGGAATGAGAACACTGAAGCTTTCTTT; CDR3 protein: CASKRNENTEAFF; CDR3 length: 13; D gene: .; clone size: .; J gene: TRBJ1-1; V gene: TRBV25-1
CDR3 DNA: TGCAGCGTGGTGGGACTAGCGGGAGAAAGAAACACCGGGGAGCTGTTTTTT; CDR3 protein: CSVVGLAGERNTGELFF; CDR3 length: 17; D gene: TRBD2; clone size: .; J gene: TRBJ2-2; V gene: TRBV29-1
CDR3 DNA: TGTGCCAACCACAGGGACACCGGGGAGCTGTTTTTT; CDR3 protein: CANHRDTGELFF; CDR3 length: 12; D gene: .; clone size: .; J gene: TRBJ2-2; V gene: TRBV24-1
CDR3 DNA: TGTGCCAGCAGTGGAGTGGGGGGCTCGGGCACCGGGGAGCTGTTTTTT; CDR3 protein: CASSGVGGSGTGELFF; CDR3 length: 16; D gene: .; clone size: few; J gene: TRBJ2-2; V gene: TRBV7-2
CDR3 DNA: TGTGCTGGCAGCCCCCAAGCGGAGACCCAGTACTTC; CDR3 protein: CAGSPQAETQYF; CDR3 length: 12; D gene: .; clone size: .; J gene: TRBJ2-5; V gene: TRBV7-7
CDR3 DNA: TGTGCCAGCAGTATACAGGGAGGCGGCTACACCTTC; CDR3 protein: CASSIQGGGYTF; CDR3 length: 12; D gene: .; clone size: many; J gene: TRBJ1-2; V gene: TRBV12-3/TRBV12-4
CDR3 DNA: TGTGCCAGCAGCAAAACAGGGTGGTCCGACGAGCAGTACTTC; CDR3 protein: CASSKTGWSDEQYF; CDR3 length: 14; D gene: .; clone size: .; J gene: TRBJ2-7; V gene: TRBV9
CDR3 DNA: TGTGCCAGCAGCCCAATTTTCTTGTCCATGAGGGGTTTCAAGACTGAAGCTTTCTTT; CDR3 protein: CASSPIFLSMRGFKTEAFF; CDR3 length: 19; D gene: .; clone size: .; J gene: TRBJ1-1; V gene: TRBV16
CDR3 DNA: TGCAGCGTTCGGGACACCACTCGTTTGGCCCAGTACTTC; CDR3 protein: CSVRDTTRLAQYF; CDR3 length: 13; D gene: .; clone size: many; J gene: TRBJ2-5; V gene: TRBV29-1
CDR3 DNA: TGTGCCATCAGTGGAGGAAACACCATATATTTT; CDR3 protein: CAISGGNTIYF; CDR3 length: 11; D gene: .; clone size: many; J gene: TRBJ1-3; V gene: TRBV10-3